The following is a T cell receptor beta chain sequence with its context. The data were taken from a study of T cell changes during pregnancy in multiple sclerosis. The data were produced by immunoSEQ multiplex PCR, yet TCRdb's version contains in-frame clones alone and is incomplete. The data hold 45,000 to 55,000 clones, with over 80% observed a single time. Germline V CDR1 and CDR2: SQVTM, ANQGSEA. V lost 6 bases to trimming and J lost 5 bases; unmatched junction nucleotides: 3. CDR3 length: 13 amino acids. The input for sequencing was CD4+ T cells from peripheral blood mononuclear cells, taken after pregnancy. The chain recombines TRBV29-1 with TRBJ2-1; TRBD2 agrees at 11 bases. The sequence was obtained from a female donor in good health, enrolled as a control in a pregnancy study. The CDR3 region has the DNA TGCAGCGTCTTAGCGGGGGGGAACAATGAGCAGTTCTTC. Translation gives CSVLAGGNNEQFF.